These T cell receptor beta chains were read from a single sample in a study of PD-1 blockade in classical Hodgkin lymphoma. The table came from immunoSEQ multiplex PCR; TCRdb's copy has only in-frame clones and leaves some out. The sample lists 43,000 or so clones, around four fifths occurring once. The sequenced sample was peripheral blood mononuclear cells (PBMCs), obtained before the fourth cycle of nivolumab. Receptor source: a human donor with classical Hodgkin lymphoma. CDR3s include the opening cysteine and the closing phenylalanine or tryptophan. A D gene is named only where the DNA matches it firmly. Some rows mark clone size as missing; the rest say once, few, many or name a class of expanded clone.

V gene	clone size	D gene	J gene	CDR3 protein	CDR3 DNA
TRBV6-1	NA	NA	TRBJ2-7	CASSEDKNHKYEQYF	TGTGCCAGCAGTGAAGATAAGAACCACAAATACGAGCAGTACTTC
TRBV30	NA	NA	TRBJ1-2	CAWSVRGYGYTF	TGTGCCTGGAGTGTACGCGGCTATGGCTACACCTTC
TRBV6-6	few	NA	TRBJ1-2	CASSSRRGNTF	TGTGCCAGCAGTTCTCGGCGGGGCAACACCTTC
TRBV10-3	NA	NA	TRBJ1-6	CAISDSTSGSPLHF	TGTGCCATCAGCGACAGTACCTCTGGTTCACCCCTCCACTTT
TRBV18	NA	NA	TRBJ1-1	CASSPLEVLNTEAFF	TGTGCCAGCTCACCACTTGAGGTATTGAACACTGAAGCTTTCTTT
TRBV9	few	NA	TRBJ1-4	CASSPQGHLVGEKLFF	TGTGCCAGCAGCCCCCAGGGACACCTAGTAGGGGAAAAACTGTTTTTT
TRBV19	NA	TRBD1	TRBJ1-2	CASNKAGTEAWYGYTF	TGTGCCAGTAACAAGGCCGGGACAGAAGCGTGGTATGGCTACACCTTC
TRBV5-8	few	NA	TRBJ2-7	CASSLQSIGQPYEQYF	TGTGCCAGCAGCTTGCAATCTATCGGACAGCCCTACGAGCAGTACTTC
TRBV7-3	NA	NA	TRBJ2-2	CASSSTGNTGELFF	TGTGCCAGCAGCTCGACAGGGAACACCGGGGAGCTGTTTTTT
TRBV9	NA	NA	TRBJ2-3	CASSVVGRTDTQYF	TGTGCCAGCAGCGTAGTGGGCCGCACAGATACGCAGTATTTT
TRBV5-1	NA	TRBD1	TRBJ1-1	CASSTEGGYTEAFF	TGCGCCAGCAGCACCGAAGGGGGCTACACTGAAGCTTTCTTT
TRBV4-3	NA	NA	TRBJ2-7	CASSRSGGRGGEQYF	TGCGCCAGCAGCCGATCAGGGGGCCGGGGGGGCGAGCAGTACTTC
TRBV6-5	NA	TRBD1	TRBJ1-6	CASSRTGAYNSPLHF	TGTGCCAGCAGTAGAACAGGGGCATATAATTCACCCCTCCACTTT
TRBV7-2	NA	TRBD2	TRBJ2-7	CASSLSGGAAYEQYF	TGTGCCAGCAGCTTATCCGGGGGGGCCGCCTACGAGCAGTACTTC
TRBV7-8	NA	TRBD2	TRBJ2-7	CASSLATSGNYEQYF	TGTGCCAGCAGCTTAGCGACTAGCGGGAACTACGAGCAGTACTTC
TRBV9	NA	NA	TRBJ2-7	CASSPYTTYEQYF	TGTGCCAGCAGCCCTTACACCACCTACGAGCAGTACTTC
TRBV15	NA	NA	TRBJ1-2	CATSRDTFGYTF	TGTGCCACCAGCAGAGATACCTTTGGCTACACCTTC
TRBV7-9	NA	NA	TRBJ2-2	CASSLSVKGLGTGELFF	TGTGCCAGCAGCTTAAGTGTTAAGGGGCTGGGCACCGGGGAGCTGTTTTTT
TRBV7-3	NA	NA	TRBJ2-7	CASSSLQGGEQYF	TGTGCCAGCAGCTCTCTCCAGGGTGGAGAGCAGTACTTC
TRBV27	NA	NA	TRBJ1-5	CASSPTGFNQPQHF	TGTGCCAGCAGCCCGACAGGCTTCAATCAGCCCCAGCATTTT
TRBV6-5	NA	NA	TRBJ1-2	CASSTANTNYGYTF	TGTGCCAGCAGTACAGCCAACACTAACTATGGCTACACCTTC
TRBV7-2	NA	TRBD2	TRBJ2-5	CASSLAAGGRETQYF	TGTGCCAGCAGCTTAGCGGCGGGGGGGCGCGAGACCCAGTACTTC
TRBV5-1	NA	TRBD1	TRBJ1-2	CASSFTGEGYGYTF	TGCGCCAGCAGTTTTACAGGGGAGGGCTATGGCTACACCTTC
TRBV19	NA	NA	TRBJ2-7	CASSTASAGTYEQYF	TGTGCCAGTAGTACCGCTAGCGCCGGGACCTACGAGCAGTACTTC
TRBV11-3	NA	NA	TRBJ2-3	CASSLEGGAQGYGTQYF	TGTGCCAGCAGCTTAGAGGGCGGGGCACAGGGTTACGGTACGCAGTATTTT
TRBV18	NA	TRBD2	TRBJ2-1	CASSLNQLRTSGGNEQFF	TGTGCCAGCTCACTAAATCAACTACGGACTAGCGGGGGTAATGAGCAGTTCTTC
TRBV5-1	once	TRBD1	TRBJ1-2	CASSTGQDYGYTF	TGCGCCAGCAGCACGGGACAGGACTATGGCTACACCTTC
TRBV14	once	NA	TRBJ1-6	CASSQVQGNSPLHF	TGTGCCAGCAGCCAAGTACAGGGAAATTCACCCCTCCACTTT
TRBV30	NA	TRBD2	TRBJ2-5	CAWSVGLAGQEAQYF	TGTGCCTGGAGTGTGGGACTAGCGGGCCAAGAGGCCCAGTACTTC
TRBV5-3	once	NA	TRBJ2-7	CASSLVGGRGEQYF	TGTGCCAGCAGCTTAGTCGGGGGGCGCGGCGAGCAGTACTTC
TRBV30	NA	TRBD1	TRBJ1-2	CAWENRGTLYGYTF	TGTGCCTGGGAAAACAGGGGGACCCTCTATGGCTACACCTTC
TRBV18	NA	NA	TRBJ1-2	CASSPSADRSMNGYTF	TGTGCCAGCTCGCCGAGCGCCGACAGGTCCATGAATGGCTACACCTTC
TRBV29-1	NA	NA	TRBJ1-4	CSVDRGNDEKLFF	TGCAGCGTTGACCGGGGAAATGATGAAAAACTGTTTTTT
TRBV29-1	NA	NA	TRBJ1-1	CSVSTDMNTEAFF	TGCAGCGTTTCGACAGACATGAACACTGAAGCTTTCTTT
TRBV18	NA	NA	TRBJ1-4	CASSPPSIRSNEKLFF	TGTGCCAGCTCACCACCCAGTATTAGGAGTAATGAAAAACTGTTTTTT
TRBV5-4	NA	TRBD2	TRBJ2-7	CAPRGGGVSYEQYF	TGTGCCCCTCGGGGGGGAGGGGTATCCTACGAGCAGTACTTC
TRBV10-3	NA	NA	TRBJ2-2	CAISNQQGTGELFF	TGTGCCATCAGCAACCAACAGGGCACCGGGGAGCTGTTTTTT
TRBV19	NA	NA	TRBJ2-5	CASSIQIGSETQYF	TGTGCCAGTAGTATCCAGATAGGGTCGGAGACCCAGTACTTC
TRBV10-3	NA	NA	TRBJ1-2	CAIMGVSRSEPLWYGYTF	TGTGCCATCATGGGAGTGAGCAGGTCCGAACCGTTGTGGTATGGCTACACCTTC
TRBV2	NA	NA	TRBJ1-1	CASVGTVNTEAFF	TGTGCCAGCGTCGGGACGGTGAACACTGAAGCTTTCTTT
TRBV4-2	NA	TRBD2	TRBJ2-3	CASSSQLAGVGDTQYF	TGTGCCAGCAGTTCACAGTTAGCGGGGGTCGGTGATACGCAGTATTTT
TRBV6-1	NA	TRBD1	TRBJ1-2	CASSEAGQGIYGYTF	TGTGCCAGCAGTGAAGCGGGACAGGGGATCTATGGCTACACCTTC
TRBV5-6	NA	TRBD2	TRBJ2-7	CASSSAGSGGAQQYF	TGTGCCAGCAGCTCCGCAGGTAGCGGGGGGGCTCAGCAGTACTTC
TRBV15	NA	NA	TRBJ1-2	CATSRVRNSIYGYTF	TGTGCCACCAGCAGAGTTCGAAACAGCATCTATGGCTACACCTTC
TRBV28	NA	TRBD1	TRBJ2-7	CASSLSPGQLYEQYF	TGTGCCAGCAGTCTATCCCCGGGACAGCTCTACGAGCAGTACTTC
TRBV5-1	NA	NA	TRBJ2-1	CASSFQGSSYNEQFF	TGCGCCAGCAGCTTTCAAGGCAGTTCCTACAATGAGCAGTTCTTC
TRBV7-6	NA	NA	TRBJ2-6	CASSLAEGGVVHSGANVLTF	TGTGCCAGCAGCTTAGCGGAAGGGGGAGTCGTTCACTCTGGGGCCAACGTCCTGACTTTC
TRBV7-6	NA	TRBD1	TRBJ1-1	CASSARDRGGTEAFF	TGTGCCAGCAGCGCCCGGGACAGGGGAGGGACTGAAGCTTTCTTT
TRBV19	few	NA	TRBJ1-2	CASSDEGIGGYTF	TGTGCCAGTAGTGATGAGGGGATTGGCGGCTACACCTTC
TRBV5-5	NA	NA	TRBJ1-1	CASSLGQWDTEAFF	TGTGCCAGCAGCTTAGGTCAATGGGACACTGAAGCTTTCTTT
TRBV28	NA	NA	TRBJ1-1	CASRVRDTEAFF	TGTGCCAGCAGAGTCCGGGACACTGAAGCTTTCTTT
TRBV27	NA	TRBD2	TRBJ2-1	CASSSGLAAYNEQFF	TGTGCCAGCAGTTCGGGACTAGCGGCCTACAATGAGCAGTTCTTC
TRBV7-3	few	NA	TRBJ1-5	CASSLQGDQPQHF	TGTGCCAGCAGCCTCCAAGGGGATCAGCCCCAGCATTTT